This TCR beta chain was observed in a study of cytomegalovirus exposure and HLA in healthy donors. The V gene's germline CDR1 is MNHEY and CDR2 SVGAGI. CDR3 length equals 14 residues. Trimming shortened V by 0 bases and J by 7 bases, and 10 bases separated the two germline ends. Researchers ran the PCR with 60 Vbeta and 13 Jbeta primers. Sequencing used immunoSEQ multiplex PCR; TCRdb keeps in-frame clones, though not all of them. The top ten clones hold approximately 4.5% of a sample with around 110,000 clones, roughly 83% of them seen once. This clonotype originated in a man under 40 in good health and CMV-seropositive. The sample consisted of PBMCs. V usage is TRBV6-5 and J usage is TRBJ1-5, with a weak D call TRBD1 (5 bases). The CDR3 sequence: CASSYSAGQQPQHF. In DNA form, the CDR3 reads TGTGCCAGCAGTTACTCGGCAGGGCAACAGCCCCAGCATTTT.